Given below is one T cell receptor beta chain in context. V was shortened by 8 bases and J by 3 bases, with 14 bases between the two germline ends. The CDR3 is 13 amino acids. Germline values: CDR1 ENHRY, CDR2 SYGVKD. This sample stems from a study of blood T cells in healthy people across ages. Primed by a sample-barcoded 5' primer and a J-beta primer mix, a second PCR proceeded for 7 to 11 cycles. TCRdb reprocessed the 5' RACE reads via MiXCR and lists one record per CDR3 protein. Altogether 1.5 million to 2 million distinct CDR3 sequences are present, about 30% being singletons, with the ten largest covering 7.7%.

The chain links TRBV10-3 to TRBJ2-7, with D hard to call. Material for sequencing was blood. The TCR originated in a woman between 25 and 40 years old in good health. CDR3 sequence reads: CAISTFQHYEQYF. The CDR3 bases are TGTGCCATCTCGACGTTCCAGCACTACGAGCAGTACTTC.